This T cell receptor (beta chain) was sequenced during a study of neoadjuvant anti-PD-1 for oral cavity cancer (dated by TCRdb to the early 2020s). A note on the overall study: Three to four biweekly doses of nivolumab at 3 mg/kg were mostly administered to patients before curative-intent surgical resection. Patients who did not progress were given a fourth nivolumab dose at about day 43 and had definitive surgical resection on days 50-56. Patients with complete response, partial response or stable disease by RECIST 1.1 were defined as responders, whereas patients with progression were defined as non-responders. A roughly 33% response rate was observed in the parent correlative cohort, in which over nine patients were included. The full study reports these points: Only three patients per response group were included in the TCR analyses, and larger cohorts for validation were called for by the authors. Higher pretreatment blood Treg/Th17 ratios correlated with both higher pretreatment blood TCRbeta clonality and lower post-treatment tumor TCRbeta clonality. Greater tumor shrinkage correlated with larger post-treatment sizes of preexisting intratumoral clones, which suggests that expansion of preexisting clones contributed to response.

As to this clone: Its antigen remains unidentified. No per-base quality is available; no much larger clone lies one base away.

The sample's time point label is to be understood as: before neoadjuvant nivolumab. None of the patients had received prior systemic or radiation treatment, and all were newly diagnosed with stage II-IVA oral cavity squamous cell carcinoma. The cohort was made up of patients with locally advanced, HPV-negative oral cavity squamous cell carcinoma. Samples came from a longitudinal correlative study of a single-arm phase II trial of neoadjuvant nivolumab in oral cavity squamous cell carcinoma. Subject-matched pre- and post-treatment PBMCs and tumors from three responders and three non-responders underwent genomic DNA-based TCRbeta sequencing. For tumor tissue, genomic DNA extraction relied on the Maxwell RSC DNA from Tissue kit. CDR1 and CDR2 were assigned from the germline V gene (reference sequence) as LNHDA and SQIVND. Trimming at the junction amounts to 8 bases on V and 0 bases on J, and the germline ends lie 11 bases apart. The cysteine opens and the phenylalanine closes a CDR3 of 13 amino acids. The retained sequence is limited to the CDR3, 39 bases, with the frame set at the first base.

For survey sequencing, tumor libraries mostly used 4.8 ug of input genomic DNA, with two replicates for each sample. The immunoSEQ hsTCRbeta kit was used to prepare TCRbeta libraries, following the manufacturer's instructions. An Illumina NovaSeq 6000 S4 flow cell was used to sequence the final libraries, which had first been combined to 3 nM. In the authors' own workflow: The immunoSEQ Analyzer was used for raw data preprocessing and quality control. The analysis was limited to productive rearrangements, and each clonotype was defined by a unique CDR3 amino acid sequence. Repertoire clonality was estimated as the Gini-Simpson index, computed with the R package tcR. Student's t test was used to compare Gini indices, while Pearson correlation assessed associations with tumor size change. TCRdb retrieved this table from immuneACCESS and kept in-frame rearrangements only. Not all clones are present; in checked studies, unresolved V genes account for under half, and no reason is known for the remainder. The V and J calls and clone size come from that table; D and trimming were worked out from the DNA. The sample table records roughly 13,000 clones; around 53% of these occur just once. The ten largest clones take up about 12% of the sample.

This material consisted of tumor tissue, taken before nivolumab (anti-PD-1) treatment. This receptor was identified in a person between 35 and 79 years old with oral cavity squamous cell carcinoma. The sequence links TRBV19 to TRBJ2-7; confidence is insufficient to name the D gene. The CDR3: CASAFTSSYEQYF. The DNA is TGTGCCAGTGCCTTCACGAGCTCCTACGAGCAGTACTTC.